This TCR beta chain is drawn from a study of prognosis after radiotherapy for stage I lung cancer. This clonotype showed up many times. Antigen unknown. The TCR beta CDR3 region was amplified from genomic DNA, with two rounds of multiplex PCR being used for the amplification. It was primers specific to each TRBV and TRBJ gene that first-round PCR used. TCRdb redid the calling of the multiplex PCR reads with MiXCR, one entry per CDR3 protein. Here the sample spans fewer than 20,000 distinct CDR3 sequences, around 40% being singletons. The germline CDR1 and CDR2 sequences are SNHLY and FYNNEI. The CDR3 is 15 amino acids. V lost 10 bases and J lost 0, with 13 bases in between. General observations from the study: Reportedly, metastasis status was linked to differences in TRBV and TRBJ usage frequencies.

Specimen: PBMCs, collected before or after stereotactic body radiation therapy (not recorded which). The sequence derives from a donor aged 50 or older with non-small cell lung cancer. The V gene is TRBV2, the J gene TRBJ1-6, with D possibly being TRBD1 (6 bases). For the CDR3, the DNA is TGTGCCACCATACCGGACAGCTCCTATAATTCACCCCTCCACTTT. It specifies CATIPDSSYNSPLHF.